This T cell receptor (beta chain) is from a study of cytotoxic CD8 clonotypes in ibrutinib-treated CLL. Study in general: The patients, under 13 relapsed/refractory and fewer than 16 treatment-naive, included 17 who were IGHV unmutated. An average of around 250,000 productive templates and some 99,000 productive rearrangements was obtained per sample. The study's findings and limits: Clonality increased at ibrutinib response, then returned toward baseline at progression. Researchers report that baseline clonality outpaced age-matched healthy donors and tracked circulating CD8+ T-cell counts.

Assay: immunoSEQ multiplex PCR; the TCRdb copy retains only in-frame clones and omits some. The table lists some 120,000 clones, 80% to 90% of them singletons. This CDR3 region has 16 residues. V gave up 1 base and J gave up 0 bases, with 7 bases separating them. Germline CDR1 LGHNA, CDR2 YSLEER. In regard to this clone: Its matching antigen is unknown.

The sequence was obtained from a human donor with chronic lymphocytic leukemia. Specimen: PBMCs, collected after 24 months of ibrutinib treatment. The chain has TRBV4-3 and TRBJ2-6; D remains unclear. CDR3 bases: TGCGCCAGCAGCCAAGTAAGAAACTCTGGGGCCAACGTCCTGACTTTC. It encodes CASSQVRNSGANVLTF.